The clone carrying this T cell receptor (beta chain) was recorded a few times. TCRdb reprocessed the 5' RACE reads with MiXCR, giving one entry per CDR3 protein. This sample yields roughly 350,000 distinct CDR3 sequences, of which 8.5% to 10% are seen a single time; roughly 8.7% belongs to the top ten. The sample is drawn from a study of identical twins. All donors were healthy, and all were Caucasian. The CDR3 loop spans 12 amino acids. Germline V gene sequence: CDR1 SGHNT, CDR2 YENEEA. V gave up 5 bases and J gave up 8 bases, with 10 bases separating them. This chain connects TRBV11-3 to TRBJ2-1; D gene unclear. This receptor was identified in a woman in her forties or fifties in good health. The sample consisted of naive T cells sorted from blood. Here the CDR3 DNA reads TGTGCCAGCAGCCTCGCGTGGGATGAGCAGTTCTTC. Its translation is CASSLAWDEQFF.